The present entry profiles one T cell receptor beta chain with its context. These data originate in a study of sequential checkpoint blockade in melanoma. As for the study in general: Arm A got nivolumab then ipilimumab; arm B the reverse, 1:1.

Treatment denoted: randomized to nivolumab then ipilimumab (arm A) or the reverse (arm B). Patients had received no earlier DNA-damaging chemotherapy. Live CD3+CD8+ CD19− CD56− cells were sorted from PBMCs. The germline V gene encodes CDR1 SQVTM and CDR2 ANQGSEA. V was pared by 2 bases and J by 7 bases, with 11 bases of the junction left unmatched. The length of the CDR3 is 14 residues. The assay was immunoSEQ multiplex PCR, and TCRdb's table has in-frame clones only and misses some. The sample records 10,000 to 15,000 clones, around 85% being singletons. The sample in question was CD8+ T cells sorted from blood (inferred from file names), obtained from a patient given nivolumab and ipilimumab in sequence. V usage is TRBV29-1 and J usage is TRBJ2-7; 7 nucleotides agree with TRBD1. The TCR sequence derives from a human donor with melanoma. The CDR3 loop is CSVESVRGSEEQYF. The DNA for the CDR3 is TGCAGCGTTGAATCGGTCAGGGGGTCGGAAGAGCAGTACTTC.